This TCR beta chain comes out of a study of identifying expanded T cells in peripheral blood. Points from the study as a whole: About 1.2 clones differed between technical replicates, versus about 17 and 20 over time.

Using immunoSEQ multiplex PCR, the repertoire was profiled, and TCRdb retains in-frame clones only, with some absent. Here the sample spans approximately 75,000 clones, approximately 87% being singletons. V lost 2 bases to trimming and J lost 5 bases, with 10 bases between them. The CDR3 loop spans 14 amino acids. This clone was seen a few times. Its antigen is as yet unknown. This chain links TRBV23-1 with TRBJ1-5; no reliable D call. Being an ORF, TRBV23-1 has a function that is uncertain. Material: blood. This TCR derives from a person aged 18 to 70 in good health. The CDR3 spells CASSQTGSDQPQHF. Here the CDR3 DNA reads TGCGCCAGCAGTCAAACGGGGTCCGATCAGCCCCAGCATTTT.